This is a list of T cell receptor beta chains from one sample in a study of a mutant IDH1 vaccine in newly diagnosed glioma. Assay: immunoSEQ multiplex PCR; the TCRdb copy retains only in-frame clones and omits some. The table has about 50,000 clones, approximately 81% seen once. Their specific antigens are unknown. This material consisted of PBMCs, taken from a glioma patient whose treatment included an IDH1 peptide vaccine. The origin of the receptors is a woman aged 18-30 years with glioma. CDR3s leave out the opening cysteine and the closing phenylalanine or tryptophan. Fields, in order: V gene, J gene, CDR3 protein.

>TRBV4-3|TRBJ2-2
ASSLSSGAAGELF
>TRBV19|TRBJ2-2
ASSISGLAGGGTGELF
>TRBV6-4|TRBJ1-1
ASSPGTGVGTEAF
>TRBV19|TRBJ1-1
ASSMWSGRGDTEAF
>TRBV14|TRBJ1-1
ASSQDRGRTGVSTEAF
>TRBV12-2|TRBJ1-1
ASRLRGWGTEAF
>TRBV6-1|TRBJ2-7
ASRDPSYEQY
>TRBV2|TRBJ2-7
ASRDRARLAGGPHEQY
>TRBV6-5|TRBJ2-7
ASSYGPNSGEQY
>TRBV6-6|TRBJ1-2
ASSSLGGREGYT
>TRBV27|TRBJ1-2
ASSLSANRGYT
>TRBV20-1|TRBJ2-3
SASSTDTQY
>TRBV19|TRBJ1-1
ASSIKGATEAF
>TRBV12-5|TRBJ2-2
ASGSIRLAGYTGELF
>TRBV11-2|TRBJ1-1
ASSLDWGNTEAF
>TRBV9|TRBJ1-3
ASSPDVRGSGNTIY
>TRBV29-1|TRBJ2-3
SVSSLGDTQY
>TRBV19|TRBJ1-4
ASSIAWGGEKLF
>TRBV9|TRBJ2-2
ASSAPPNTGELF
>TRBV11-2|TRBJ2-5
ASSPPGTSGRAGQETQY
>TRBV5-4|TRBJ2-4
ASSLDPQARENIQY
>TRBV18|TRBJ2-1
ASSPIVAGGYNEQF
>TRBV9|TRBJ2-2
ASSPTSGSNTGELF
>TRBV9|TRBJ2-7
ASSLGVGQTNDEQY
>TRBV9|TRBJ2-5
ASSGGTSAQETQY
>TRBV5-1|TRBJ2-7
ASSLGQEQY
>TRBV27|TRBJ2-1
ASSLDWTSYEQF
>TRBV6-4|TRBJ2-3
ASSTSGEGDTQY
>TRBV19|TRBJ1-2
AVLGGYGYT
>TRBV7-9|TRBJ1-2
ASSLAGTDGYT
>TRBV9|TRBJ1-3
ASSLEAGQRNTIY
>TRBV5-4|TRBJ2-3
ASSLRSAGGGDSRDTQY
>TRBV19|TRBJ1-5
ASSIEEGRLGNQPQH
>TRBV5-8|TRBJ2-7
ASSYFSGISYEQY
>TRBV15|TRBJ2-1
ATSRVGEYNEQF
>TRBV11-3|TRBJ2-7
ASSGGLPYEQY
>TRBV25-1|TRBJ2-3
ASSESRSAVTDTQY
>TRBV27|TRBJ1-5
ASSLGQKNQPQH